This entry lists 12 T cell receptor beta chains sequenced from one sample in a study of glioma-infiltrating T cells after dendritic cell vaccination. Generated by immunoSEQ multiplex PCR, the TCRdb table keeps only in-frame clones and is missing some. Altogether tens of thousands of clones are present, roughly 80% being singletons, with the ten largest covering roughly 2.2%. Sequencing was performed on blood, taken before dendritic cell vaccination. These receptors all come from a human donor with glioblastoma.

This clone has only a few counts. The J gene is TRBJ2-2, the V gene TRBV5-1; D is unclear. This CDR3 is built from 14 residues. Germline V gene data show CDR1 as SGHRS and CDR2 as YFSETQ. Trimming pared 5 bases from V and 3 bases from J, leaving 11 bases between. CDR3 bases: TGCGCCAGCAGTCCCACAGTGGACACCGGGGAGCTGTTTTTT. The encoded protein is CASSPTVDTGELFF.

This rearrangement joins TRBV7-3 to TRBJ1-1; 7 bases align to TRBD1. V shed 2 bases and J 1 base; nucleotides not matched to a gene: 4. This CDR3 spans 15 amino acids. The germline CDR1 and CDR2 sequences are SGHTA and FQGTGA. The DNA for the CDR3 is TGTGCCAGCAGCTTACAGGGACAGACGAACACTGAAGCTTTCTTT. Translation: CASSLQGQTNTEAFF.

V is TRBV19 and J is TRBJ1-1, with 7 positions matching TRBD1. CDR1 and CDR2 (germline): LNHDA, SQIVND (reference sequence). This CDR3 spans 15 amino acids. Trimming removed 7 bases from V and 5 bases from J; junction bases left unmatched: 13. The DNA for the CDR3 is TGTGCCAGTAAACCGACCGACAGGGCAAGAACTGAAGCTTTCTTT. Translating it yields CASKPTDRARTEAFF.

This sequence joins TRBV14 and TRBJ2-3; 12 nucleotides match TRBD2. The CDR3 contains 16 residues. The V gene end was trimmed by 5 bases and the J gene end by 2 bases; junction bases not matched to a gene: 5. In germline, CDR1 is SGHDN, CDR2 FVKESK. CDR3 residues: CASSKRTSGTTDTQYF. The CDR3 bases are TGTGCCAGCAGCAAGAGGACTAGCGGGACCACAGATACGCAGTATTTT.

V is TRBV19 and J is TRBJ1-1, with no clear D. The CDR3 runs 14 residues. The germline V gene encodes CDR1 LNHDA and CDR2 SQIVND (reference sequence). V lost 3 bases and J 4 bases, leaving 12 bases between the germline ends. CDR3 in amino acids: CASSIRQEGTEAFF. The DNA for the CDR3 is TGTGCCAGTAGTATTCGGCAGGAGGGCACTGAAGCTTTCTTT.

J is TRBJ1-2 and V is TRBV2; D ambiguous. The CDR3 has 13 amino acids. Germline assignment: CDR1 SNHLY and CDR2 FYNNEI. The germline V and J ends were trimmed by 4 bases and 1 base, with 7 bases remaining between them. The CDR3: CASSVELNYGYTF. DNA of the CDR3: TGTGCCAGCAGTGTGGAGCTTAACTATGGCTACACCTTC.

This clone was detected once. This sequence joins TRBV5-1 and TRBJ2-2, with TRBD1 as a possible D gene (5 bases). The germline V gene has CDR1 SGHRS and CDR2 YFSETQ. V was shortened by 4 bases and J by 1 base, with 14 bases between the two germline ends. The CDR3 loop spans 16 amino acids. The CDR3 DNA follows: TGCGCCAGCAGCGGAACAGGACCCGAGAACACCGGGGAGCTGTTTTTT. As protein: CASSGTGPENTGELFF. Complete variable domain (other parts from reference TRBV5-1 and TRBJ2-2): KAGVTQTPRYLIKTRGQQVTLSCSPISGHRSVSWYQQTPGQGLQFLFEYFSETQRNKGNFPGRFSGRQFSNSRSEMNVSTLELGDSALYLCASSGTGPENTGELFFGEGSRLTVL.

The gene calls are TRBV7-6 and TRBJ2-2; D is possibly TRBD1 (6 bases). Trimming took off 1 base at V and 12 bases at J, with 12 bases between the two ends. Germline CDR1 reads SGHVS; CDR2 reads FNYEAQ. The CDR3 has 13 residues. CDR3 sequence: CASSLVDGDKLFF. DNA for the CDR3: TGTGCCAGCAGCTTAGTAGATGGGGACAAGCTGTTTTTT.

The sample holds a few counts of this clone. The V gene is TRBV4-1, the J gene TRBJ1-4; D may be TRBD1 (5 bases). V lost 4 bases and J 7 bases, leaving 13 bases between the germline ends. The germline V gene has CDR1 MGHRA and CDR2 YSYEKL. This CDR3 is built from 14 residues. CDR3 sequence: CASSRRERGEKLFF. In DNA form, the CDR3 reads TGCGCCAGCAGCCGGAGGGAAAGGGGTGAAAAACTGTTTTTT.

In DNA form, the CDR3 reads TGCGCCAGCAGCTTGGGTACTAGCGGGAACACAGATACGCAGTATTTT. Its translation: CASSLGTSGNTDTQYF. The V call is TRBV5-1, the J call TRBJ2-3, with TRBD2 matching over 10 bases. V lost 0 bases to trimming and J lost 2 bases; unmatched junction nucleotides: 3. The CDR3 loop spans 16 amino acids. Germline V gene lookup returns CDR1 SGHRS and CDR2 YFSETQ.

CDR3 bases: TGCGCCAGCAGCCAAGGGCCCCGGACAGGCGCTCATCAGCCCCAGCATTTT. This encodes CASSQGPRTGAHQPQHF. V gene TRBV4-1 combines with J gene TRBJ1-5; 7 bases fit TRBD1. V shed 1 base, J shed 5 bases, and the junction held 11 bases outside the gene matches. The length of the CDR3 is 17 residues. Germline assignment: CDR1 MGHRA and CDR2 YSYEKL.

The CDR3 nucleotides read TGTGCCAGCAGTGAATCGGGGACAGGGGGCAAGCCCCAGCATTTT. It encodes CASSESGTGGKPQHF. V and J are TRBV2 and TRBJ1-5, with 12 bases matching TRBD1. Trimming took 2 bases from V and 8 from J; bases not matched to a gene: 4. Germline V gene lookup returns CDR1 SNHLY and CDR2 FYNNEI. This CDR3 has 15 amino acids.